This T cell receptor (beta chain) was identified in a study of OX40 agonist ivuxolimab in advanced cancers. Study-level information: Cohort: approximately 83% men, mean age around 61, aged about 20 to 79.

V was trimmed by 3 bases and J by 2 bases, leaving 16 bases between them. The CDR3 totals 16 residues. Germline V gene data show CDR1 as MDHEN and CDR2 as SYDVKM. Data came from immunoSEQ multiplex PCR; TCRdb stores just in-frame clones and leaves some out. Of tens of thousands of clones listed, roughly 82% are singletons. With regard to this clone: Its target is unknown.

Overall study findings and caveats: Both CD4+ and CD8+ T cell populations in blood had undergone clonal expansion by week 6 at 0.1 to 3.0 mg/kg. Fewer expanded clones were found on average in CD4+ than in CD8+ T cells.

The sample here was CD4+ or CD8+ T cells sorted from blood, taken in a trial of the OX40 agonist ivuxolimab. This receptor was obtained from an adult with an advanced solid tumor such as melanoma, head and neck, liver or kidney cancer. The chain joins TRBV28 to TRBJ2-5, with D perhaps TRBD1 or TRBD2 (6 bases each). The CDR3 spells CASSLVGGGWQETQYF. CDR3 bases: TGTGCCAGCAGTTTGGTAGGGGGAGGTTGGCAAGAGACCCAGTACTTC.